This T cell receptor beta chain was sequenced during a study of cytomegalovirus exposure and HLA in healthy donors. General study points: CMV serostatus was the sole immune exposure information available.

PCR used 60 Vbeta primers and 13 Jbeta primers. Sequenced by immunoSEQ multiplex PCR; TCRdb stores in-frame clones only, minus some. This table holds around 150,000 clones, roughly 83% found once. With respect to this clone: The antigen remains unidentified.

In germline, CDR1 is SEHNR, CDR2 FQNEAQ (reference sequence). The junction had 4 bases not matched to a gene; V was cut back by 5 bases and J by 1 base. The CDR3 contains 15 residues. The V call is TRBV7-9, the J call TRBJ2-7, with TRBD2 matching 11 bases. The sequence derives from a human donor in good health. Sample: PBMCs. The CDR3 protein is CASSILAGVSYEQYF. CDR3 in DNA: TGTGCCAGCAGCATACTAGCGGGAGTTTCCTACGAGCAGTACTTC. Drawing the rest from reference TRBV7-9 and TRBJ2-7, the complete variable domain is DTGVSQNPRHKITKRGQNVTFRCDPISEHNRLYWYRQTLGQGPEFLTYFQNEAQLEKSRLLSDRFSAERPKGSFSTLEIQRTEQGDSAMYLCASSILAGVSYEQYFGPGTRLTVT.